Here is one TCR beta chain with its context. Antigen: not known. The germline CDR1 and CDR2 sequences are SQVTM and ANQGSEA. The CDR3 is made up of 17 amino acids. The entry originates in a study of T cells expressing NK-cell markers. Findings of the study overall: In 5 or 6 donors, dominant CD3+CD56+NKG2C+ clonotypes ranked among the top 10 CD8+ clonotypes. Once again these clonotypes came out on top in the CD3+CD56-NKG2C+ fraction of a few donors.

For each CDR3 protein, TCRdb gives one entry from its re-call of the 5' RACE reads, without DNA. The listing contains a few hundred thousand distinct CDR3 sequences. The chain couples TRBV29-1 to TRBJ2-6; TCRdb selects TRBD1, and the lack of DNA leaves this call unchecked. The source is a man aged 18 to 30 in good health. Material: blood T cells: a sorted CD56 or NKG2C T cell subset, CD4+ or CD8+ T cells, or bulk PBMC T cells (not recorded which). CDR3 amino acids: CSVAGTGAIGGANVLTF.